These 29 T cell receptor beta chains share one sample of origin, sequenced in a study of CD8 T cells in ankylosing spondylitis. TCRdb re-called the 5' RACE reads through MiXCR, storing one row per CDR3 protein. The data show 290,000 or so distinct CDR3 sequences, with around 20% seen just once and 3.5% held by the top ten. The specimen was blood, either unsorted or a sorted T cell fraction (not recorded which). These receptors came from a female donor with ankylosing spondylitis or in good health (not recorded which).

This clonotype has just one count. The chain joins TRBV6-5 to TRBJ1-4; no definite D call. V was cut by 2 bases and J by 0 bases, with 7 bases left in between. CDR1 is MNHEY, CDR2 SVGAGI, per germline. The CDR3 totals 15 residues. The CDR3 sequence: CASSYDGPTNEKLFF. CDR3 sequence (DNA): TGTGCCAGCAGTTACGACGGTCCAACTAATGAAAAACTGTTTTTT.

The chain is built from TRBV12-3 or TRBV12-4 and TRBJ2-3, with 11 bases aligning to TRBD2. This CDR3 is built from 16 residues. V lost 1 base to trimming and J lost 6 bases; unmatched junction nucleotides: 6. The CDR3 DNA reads TGTGCCAGCAGTTTAGATAGCGGGAGGGCCTCGGATACGCAGTATTTT. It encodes CASSLDSGRASDTQYF.

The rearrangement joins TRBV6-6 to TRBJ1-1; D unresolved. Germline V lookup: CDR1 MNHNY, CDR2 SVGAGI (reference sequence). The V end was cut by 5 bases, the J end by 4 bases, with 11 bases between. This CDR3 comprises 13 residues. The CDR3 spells CASSHTRGTEAFF. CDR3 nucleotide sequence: TGTGCCAGCAGTCACACTCGGGGCACTGAAGCTTTCTTT.

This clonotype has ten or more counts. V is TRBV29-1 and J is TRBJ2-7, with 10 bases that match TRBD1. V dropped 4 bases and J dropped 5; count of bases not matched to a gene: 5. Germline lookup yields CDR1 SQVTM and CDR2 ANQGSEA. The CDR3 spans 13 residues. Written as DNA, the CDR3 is TGCAGCGTTGTCGGGACAGGGGCCCACGAGCAGTACTTC. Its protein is CSVVGTGAHEQYF.

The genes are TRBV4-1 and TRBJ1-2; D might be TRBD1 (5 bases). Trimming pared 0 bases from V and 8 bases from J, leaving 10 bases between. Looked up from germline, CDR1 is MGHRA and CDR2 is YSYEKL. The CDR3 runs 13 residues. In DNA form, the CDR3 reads TGCGCCAGCAGCCAAGATACAGGCGTCGGCTACACCTTC. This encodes CASSQDTGVGYTF.

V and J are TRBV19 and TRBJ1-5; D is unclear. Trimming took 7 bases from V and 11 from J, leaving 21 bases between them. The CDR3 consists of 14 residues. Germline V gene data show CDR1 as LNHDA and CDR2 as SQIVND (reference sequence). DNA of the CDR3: TGTGCCAGTACCCCTCAGCTGGGCCTGTCGTCCCAGCATTTT. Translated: CASTPQLGLSSQHF.

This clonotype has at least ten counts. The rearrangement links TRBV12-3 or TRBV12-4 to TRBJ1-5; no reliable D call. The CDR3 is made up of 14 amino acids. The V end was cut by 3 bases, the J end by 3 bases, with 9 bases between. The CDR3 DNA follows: TGTGCCAGCAGTTTGCGACTTTACAATCAGCCCCAGCATTTT. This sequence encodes CASSLRLYNQPQHF.

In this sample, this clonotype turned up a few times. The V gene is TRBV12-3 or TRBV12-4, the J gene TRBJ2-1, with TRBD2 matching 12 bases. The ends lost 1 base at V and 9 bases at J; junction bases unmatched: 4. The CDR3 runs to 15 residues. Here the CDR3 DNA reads TGTGCCAGCAGTTTAGGGCTAGCGGGAGGGGGTGAGCAGTTCTTC. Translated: CASSLGLAGGGEQFF.

The CDR3 DNA follows: TGTGCCAGCAGCAGAGCGGGAGGGAGGGCAGATACGCAGTATTTT. This translates into CASSRAGGRADTQYF. J is TRBJ2-3 and V is TRBV27, with 10 bases aligning to TRBD2. V shed 6 bases, J shed 4 bases, and the junction held 7 bases outside the gene matches. Germline-derived CDR1 and CDR2 are MNHEY and SMNVEV (reference sequence). This CDR3 region has 15 residues.

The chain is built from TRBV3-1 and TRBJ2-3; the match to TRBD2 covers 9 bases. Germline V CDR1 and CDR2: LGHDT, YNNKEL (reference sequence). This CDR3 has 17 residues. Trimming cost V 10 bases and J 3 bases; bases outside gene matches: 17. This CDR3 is CATSKQVLAGRTDTQYF. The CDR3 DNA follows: TGTGCCACCTCCAAGCAGGTCCTAGCGGGGCGGACAGATACGCAGTATTTT.

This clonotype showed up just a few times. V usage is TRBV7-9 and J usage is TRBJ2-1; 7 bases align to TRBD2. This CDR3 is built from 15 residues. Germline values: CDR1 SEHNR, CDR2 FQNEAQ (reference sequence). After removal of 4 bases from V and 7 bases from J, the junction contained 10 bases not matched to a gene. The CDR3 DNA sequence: TGTGCCAGCAGCTCACCGGGACTACGACTAAATGAGCAGTTCTTC. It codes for CASSSPGLRLNEQFF.

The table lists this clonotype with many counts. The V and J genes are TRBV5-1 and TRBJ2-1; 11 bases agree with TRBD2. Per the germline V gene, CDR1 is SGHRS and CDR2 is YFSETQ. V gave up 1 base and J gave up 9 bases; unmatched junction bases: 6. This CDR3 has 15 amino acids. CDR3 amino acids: CASSLRTSGQGEQFF. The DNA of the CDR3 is TGCGCCAGCAGCTTGAGGACTAGCGGGCAGGGTGAGCAGTTCTTC.

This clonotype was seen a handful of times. Here the CDR3 DNA reads TGCGCCAGCAGTGGAACGAGCGCACTGGGGGATACGCAGTATTTT. Protein sequence: CASSGTSALGDTQYF. This chain joins TRBV10-1 and TRBJ2-3; D unresolved. CDR1 and CDR2 (germline): WNHNN, SYGVQD (reference sequence). The CDR3 has 15 residues. Deletions cut 4 bases from V and 6 bases from J, with 17 bases between.

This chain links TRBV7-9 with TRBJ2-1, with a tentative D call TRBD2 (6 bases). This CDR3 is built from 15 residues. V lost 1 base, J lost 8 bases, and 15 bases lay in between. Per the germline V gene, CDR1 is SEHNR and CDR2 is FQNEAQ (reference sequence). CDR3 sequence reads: CASSLGTRGGDEQFF. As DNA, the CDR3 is TGTGCCAGCAGCTTAGGAACGCGGGGAGGCGATGAGCAGTTCTTC.

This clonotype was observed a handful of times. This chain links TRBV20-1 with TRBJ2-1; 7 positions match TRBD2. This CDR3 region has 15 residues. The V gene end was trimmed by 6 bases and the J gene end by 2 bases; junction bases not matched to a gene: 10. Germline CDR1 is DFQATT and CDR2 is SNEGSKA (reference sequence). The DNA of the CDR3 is TGCAGTGCCGGAGTGGGACGGGGGGCCTACAATGAGCAGTTCTTC. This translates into CSAGVGRGAYNEQFF.

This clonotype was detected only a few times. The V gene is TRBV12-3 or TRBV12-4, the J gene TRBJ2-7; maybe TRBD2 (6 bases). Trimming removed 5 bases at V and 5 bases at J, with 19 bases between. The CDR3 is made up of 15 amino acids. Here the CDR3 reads CASSTTPRGTHEQYF. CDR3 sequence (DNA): TGTGCCAGCAGTACGACCCCACGGGGGACCCACGAGCAGTACTTC.

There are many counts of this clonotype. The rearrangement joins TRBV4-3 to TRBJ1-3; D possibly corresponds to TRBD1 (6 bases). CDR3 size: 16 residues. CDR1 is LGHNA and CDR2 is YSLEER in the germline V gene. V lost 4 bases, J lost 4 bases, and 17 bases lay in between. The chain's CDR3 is CASSPSAGTFGNTIYF. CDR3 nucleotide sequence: TGCGCCAGCAGCCCTTCCGCCGGGACATTCGGAAACACCATATATTTT.

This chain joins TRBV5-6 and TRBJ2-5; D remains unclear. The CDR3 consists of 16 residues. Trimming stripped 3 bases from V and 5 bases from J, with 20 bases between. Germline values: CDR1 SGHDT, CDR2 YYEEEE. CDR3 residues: CASSWMDPFRVETQYF. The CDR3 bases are TGTGCCAGCAGCTGGATGGACCCATTCCGCGTGGAGACCCAGTACTTC.

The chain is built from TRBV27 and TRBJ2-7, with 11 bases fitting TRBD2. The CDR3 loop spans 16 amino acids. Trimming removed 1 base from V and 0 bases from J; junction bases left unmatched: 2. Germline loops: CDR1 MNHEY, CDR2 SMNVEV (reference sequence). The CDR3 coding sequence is TGTGCCAGCAGTTTATTAGCGGGGGGGAGCTCCTACGAGCAGTACTTC. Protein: CASSLLAGGSSYEQYF.

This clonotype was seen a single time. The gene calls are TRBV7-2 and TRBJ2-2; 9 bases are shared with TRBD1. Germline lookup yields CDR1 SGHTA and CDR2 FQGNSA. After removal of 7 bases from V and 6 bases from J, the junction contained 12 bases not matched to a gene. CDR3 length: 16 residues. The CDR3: CASTQRDRVGAGELFF. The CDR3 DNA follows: TGTGCCAGCACACAACGGGACAGGGTAGGGGCCGGGGAGCTGTTTTTT. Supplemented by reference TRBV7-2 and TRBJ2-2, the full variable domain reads GAGVSQSPSNKVTEKGKDVELRCDPISGHTALYWYRQSLGQGLEFLIYFQGNSAPDKSGLPSDRFSAERTGGSVSTLTIQRTQQEDSAVYLCASTQRDRVGAGELFFGEGSRLTVL.

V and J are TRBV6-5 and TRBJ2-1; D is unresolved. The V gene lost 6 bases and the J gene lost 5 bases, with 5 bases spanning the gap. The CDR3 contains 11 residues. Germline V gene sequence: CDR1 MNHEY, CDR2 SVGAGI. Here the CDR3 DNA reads TGTGCCAGCAGGAGAGACAATGAGCAGTTCTTC. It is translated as CASRRDNEQFF.

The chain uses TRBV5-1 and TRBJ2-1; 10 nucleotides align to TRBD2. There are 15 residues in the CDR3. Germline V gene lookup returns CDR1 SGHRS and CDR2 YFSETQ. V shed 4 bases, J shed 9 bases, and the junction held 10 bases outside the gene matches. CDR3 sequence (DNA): TGCGCCAGCAGCCCGGGACTAGCGAGAGTTAGTGAGCAGTTCTTC. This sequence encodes CASSPGLARVSEQFF.

CDR3 sequence: CASSPSTGGYTF. In DNA form, the CDR3 reads TGTGCCAGCAGCCCATCGACAGGCGGCTACACCTTC. This chain connects TRBV7-2 to TRBJ1-2; tentatively, D is TRBD1 (6 bases). CDR1 is SGHTA and CDR2 is FQGNSA in the germline V gene. V lost 5 bases and J 8 bases, leaving 12 bases between the germline ends. The CDR3 is 12 residues long.

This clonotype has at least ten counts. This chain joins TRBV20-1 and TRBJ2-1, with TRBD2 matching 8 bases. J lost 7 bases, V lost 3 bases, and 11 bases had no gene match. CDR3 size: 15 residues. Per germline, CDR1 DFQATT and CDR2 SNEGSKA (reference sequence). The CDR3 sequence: CSASGVSGRANEQFF. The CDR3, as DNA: TGCAGTGCTAGCGGGGTCAGCGGGAGAGCGAATGAGCAGTTCTTC.

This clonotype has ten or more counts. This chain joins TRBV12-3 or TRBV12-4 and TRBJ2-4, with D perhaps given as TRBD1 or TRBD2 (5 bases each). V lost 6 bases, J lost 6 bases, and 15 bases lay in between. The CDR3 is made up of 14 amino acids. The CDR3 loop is CASSPGTWGNIQYF. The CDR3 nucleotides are TGTGCCAGCAGCCCGGGGACCTGGGGAAACATTCAGTACTTC.

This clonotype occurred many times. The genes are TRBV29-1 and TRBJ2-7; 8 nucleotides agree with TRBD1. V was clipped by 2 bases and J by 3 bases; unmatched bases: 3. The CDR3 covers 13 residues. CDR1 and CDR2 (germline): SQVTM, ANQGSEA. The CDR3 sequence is CSVERQGNYEQYF. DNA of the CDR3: TGCAGCGTTGAACGACAGGGGAACTACGAGCAGTACTTC.

The CDR3 DNA reads TGTGCCAGCAGCCAGGGGGTTCTCACTGGGGCCAACGTCCTGACTTTC. Encoded protein: CASSQGVLTGANVLTF. This chain uses TRBV4-2 with TRBJ2-6; tentatively, D is TRBD1 or TRBD2 (5 bases each). The germline V and J ends were trimmed by 3 bases and 2 bases, with 11 bases remaining between them. The germline gives CDR1 LGHNA, CDR2 YNFKEQ. The CDR3 runs to 16 residues.

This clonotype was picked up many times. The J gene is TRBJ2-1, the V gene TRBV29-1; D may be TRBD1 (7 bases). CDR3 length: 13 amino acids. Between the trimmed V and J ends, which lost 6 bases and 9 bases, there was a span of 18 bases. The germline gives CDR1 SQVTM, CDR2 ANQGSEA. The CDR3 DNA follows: TGCAGCGTCGCGGGACAGCTGGGCGCTGAGCAGTTCTTC. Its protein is CSVAGQLGAEQFF.

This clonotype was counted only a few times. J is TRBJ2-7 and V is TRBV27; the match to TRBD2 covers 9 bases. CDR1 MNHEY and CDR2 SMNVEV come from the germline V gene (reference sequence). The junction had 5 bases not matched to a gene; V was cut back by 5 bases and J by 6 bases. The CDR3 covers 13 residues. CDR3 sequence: CASSQRLAAEQYF. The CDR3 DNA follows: TGTGCCAGCAGTCAACGACTAGCGGCCGAGCAGTACTTC.